Below are 17 T cell receptor beta chains sequenced from a single sample in a study of blood T cells in healthy people across ages. The use of a sample-barcoded 5' primer and a J-beta primer mix characterized a second PCR of roughly 7 to 12 cycles. TCRdb recomputed calls from the 5' RACE reads with MiXCR, one row per CDR3 protein. The data contain around 870,000 distinct CDR3 sequences, under 30% of them singletons. The sample comprised blood. These receptors were obtained from a woman of 80 years or more in good health.

Comments on this clonotype: This clone may be a read error of a much larger clone one base away. The chain recombines TRBV11-2 with TRBJ2-7; a possible D gene is TRBD2 (7 bases). This CDR3 is 17 amino acids long. In germline, CDR1 is SGHAT, CDR2 FQNNGV. CDR3 amino acids: CAGSWGLKRWGGVEQYF. The CDR3, as DNA: TGTGCCGGCAGCTGGGGGCTGAAGAGGTGGGGGGGCGTCGAGCAGTACTTC.

This clonotype was detected only a few times. It may be a read error: a sequence one base away is much more abundant. CDR3 loop: CASSEGGRDYGYTF. CDR3 nucleotide sequence: TGTGCCAGCAGTGAGGGGGGGCGGGACTATGGCTACACCTTC. The chain combines TRBV6-1 with TRBJ1-2; maybe TRBD1 (6 bases). Trimming cost V 3 bases and J 3 bases, with 11 bases left between them. This CDR3 spans 14 amino acids. Germline lookup yields CDR1 MNHNS and CDR2 SASEGT.

This clonotype has a count of ten or more. CDR3 DNA: TGTGCCAGCAGTACCCAACGGCGAAGCTCCTACGAGCAGTACTTC. It codes for CASSTQRRSSYEQYF. The chain combines TRBV6-6 with TRBJ2-7; D is uncertain. The length of the CDR3 is 15 residues. The germline CDR1 and CDR2 sequences are MNHNY and SVGAGI (reference sequence). The V and J ends lost 5 bases and 0 bases respectively, with 14 bases between them.

This clonotype was observed at least ten times. The genes are TRBV2 and TRBJ2-7, with D unclear. This CDR3 is 12 amino acids long. The V gene lost 4 bases and the J gene lost 7 bases, with 11 bases spanning the gap. Per germline, CDR1 SNHLY and CDR2 FYNNEI. The CDR3 sequence: CASSVILKEQYF. In DNA form, the CDR3 reads TGTGCCAGCAGTGTAATTCTGAAGGAGCAGTACTTC.

The V and J genes are TRBV5-6 and TRBJ1-5, with 9 bases aligning to TRBD1. The CDR3 has 16 amino acids. With 3 bases clipped from V and 4 bases from J, the junction kept 8 bases outside the gene matches. The germline gives CDR1 SGHDT, CDR2 YYEEEE. CDR3 in amino acids: CASSSNPGQGNQPQHF. Written as DNA, the CDR3 is TGTGCCAGCAGCTCGAACCCTGGACAGGGGAATCAGCCCCAGCATTTT.

The chain uses TRBV25-1 and TRBJ2-2, with a weak D call TRBD1 (5 bases). CDR1 and CDR2 (germline): MGHDK, SYGVNS. The CDR3 spans 15 residues. V lost 4 bases and J lost 3, with 12 bases in between. CDR3 sequence reads: CASSGFDSHTGELFF. CDR3 DNA sequence: TGTGCCAGCAGTGGATTTGACAGCCACACCGGGGAGCTGTTTTTT.

For this clonotype: Possible read error: a much larger clone is one base away. In nucleotides, the CDR3 is TGTGCCAGCAGTTCTGACAGGGGGGCTAACAATGAGCAGTACTTC. Translation: CASSSDRGANNEQYF. This chain connects TRBV27 to TRBJ2-5; 9 nucleotides agree with TRBD1. From germline, CDR1 is MNHEY and CDR2 SMNVEV (reference sequence). V shed 4 bases and J 11 bases; nucleotides not matched to a gene: 14. This CDR3 contains 15 residues.

About this clonotype itself: It may be a read error: a sequence one base away is much more abundant. This chain connects TRBV27 to TRBJ2-1; D is uncertain. Germline CDR1 and CDR2: MNHEY and SMNVEV (reference sequence). This CDR3 contains 12 residues. The CDR3 coding sequence is TGTGCCTGCAGTTTCGCGGCTGGTGAGCAGTTCTTC. Translating gives CACSFAAGEQFF.

The table lists this clonotype with many counts. The chain links TRBV6-6 to TRBJ2-1; the match to TRBD2 covers 8 bases. The germline V gene has CDR1 MNHNY and CDR2 SVGAGI (reference sequence). V shed 7 bases, J shed 4 bases, and the junction held 9 bases outside the gene matches. The CDR3 covers 15 residues. The CDR3 DNA follows: TGTGCCAGCACCACAAGCGGGGGCCGTTACAATGAGCAGTTCTTC. This gives the protein CASTTSGGRYNEQFF.

This clonotype was seen at least ten times. The chain links TRBV20-1 to TRBJ2-4; D is possibly TRBD2 (5 bases). The CDR3 runs 14 residues. Trimming cost V 5 bases and J 1 base, with 12 bases left between them. Per germline, CDR1 DFQATT and CDR2 SNEGSKA (reference sequence). The CDR3 loop is CSAPDWAAKNIQYF. The DNA of the CDR3 is TGCAGTGCTCCGGACTGGGCGGCCAAAAACATTCAGTACTTC.

This clonotype has a count of ten or more. The V call is TRBV6-2 or TRBV6-3, the J call TRBJ2-3; D is possibly TRBD2 (6 bases). Between the trimmed V and J ends, which lost 5 bases and 3 bases, there was a span of 15 bases. CDR3 length equals 15 residues. In germline, CDR1 is MNHEY, CDR2 SVGEGT. The CDR3 is CASSAPRLGTDTQYF. DNA of the CDR3: TGTGCCAGCAGTGCCCCCCGACTAGGTACAGATACGCAGTATTTT.

A word on this clonotype: This may be a read error: a much more frequent sequence differs by one nucleotide. This chain joins TRBV7-2 and TRBJ2-3, with D possibly matching TRBD2 (5 bases). The CDR3 runs to 11 residues. Germline CDR1 is SGHTA and CDR2 is FQGNSA. Deletions cut 7 bases from V and 6 bases from J, with 8 bases between. In DNA form, the CDR3 reads TGTGCCAGCACCCCGGGGGATACGCAGTATTTT. This sequence encodes CASTPGDTQYF.

This clonotype showed up many times. V is TRBV11-2 and J is TRBJ1-1; no definite D call. The CDR3 totals 15 residues. Germline assignment: CDR1 SGHAT and CDR2 FQNNGV. The germline V and J ends were trimmed by 1 base and 7 bases, with 16 bases remaining between them. CDR3 residues: CASSLVTGLDVEAFF. The DNA of the CDR3 is TGTGCCAGCAGCTTAGTAACCGGGCTCGACGTTGAAGCTTTCTTT.

This clonotype was seen at least ten times. The rearrangement uses TRBV9 and TRBJ1-4; 8 bases agree with TRBD1. The CDR3 covers 15 residues. The V and J ends lost 3 bases and 5 bases, in that order; junction bases with no gene match: 6. Germline-derived CDR1 and CDR2 are SGDLS and YYNGEE. In DNA, the CDR3 is TGTGCCAGCAGCGCCGACGACAGGGGAAATGAAAAACTGTTTTTT. Translation: CASSADDRGNEKLFF.

This clonotype was counted ten times or more. The CDR3 DNA follows: TGCGCCAGCAGCCGGACAGGGGGCTACGGCTATGGCTACACCTTC. It is translated as CASSRTGGYGYGYTF. This chain links TRBV5-1 with TRBJ1-2; the match to TRBD1 covers 11 bases. From germline, CDR1 is SGHRS and CDR2 YFSETQ. Trimming took 4 bases from V and 4 from J; bases not matched to a gene: 6. The CDR3 contains 15 residues.

This clonotype was recorded a few times. CDR3 residues: CASSLRGVSEKLFF. DNA for the CDR3: TGTGCCAGCAGCCTCCGCGGGGTGAGCGAAAAACTGTTTTTT. The chain combines TRBV9 with TRBJ1-4; D not certain. The germline V and J ends were trimmed by 4 bases and 8 bases, with 15 bases remaining between them. The CDR3 is made up of 14 amino acids. Germline-derived CDR1 and CDR2 are SGDLS and YYNGEE. The whole variable domain, remainder taken from reference TRBV9 and TRBJ1-4, is DSGVTQTPKHLITATGQRVTLRCSPRSGDLSVYWYQQSLDQGLQFLIQYYNGEERAKGNILERFSAQQFPDLHSELNLSSLELGDSALYFCASSLRGVSEKLFFGSGTQLSVL.

Many counts were recorded for this clonotype. This rearrangement joins TRBV29-1 to TRBJ1-2, with D unresolved. The CDR3 is 13 amino acids. Trimming pared 4 bases from V and 2 bases from J, leaving 11 bases between. Germline lookup yields CDR1 SQVTM and CDR2 ANQGSEA. CDR3 sequence: CSVALGLNYGYTF. In DNA form, the CDR3 reads TGCAGCGTTGCTCTAGGACTAAACTATGGCTACACCTTC.